This TCR beta chain was profiled in a study of shared clonotypes between healthy human individuals. Trimming took off 0 bases at V and 0 bases at J, with 10 bases between the two ends. Germline CDR1 and CDR2: SGHRS and YFSETQ. The CDR3 is 16 residues long. Clones were read by immunoSEQ multiplex PCR, and TCRdb kept only the in-frame ones, dropping some. The table lists millions of clones, around 90% of them singletons. V gene TRBV5-1 combines with J gene TRBJ1-3; D is undetermined. Sequencing was carried out using naive CD4+ T cells sorted from blood. Subset in this sample: CD45RA+ positively selected. The sequence was obtained from a man aged 18-30 years in good health. The DNA for the CDR3 is TGCGCCAGCAGCTTGGATCTGTCCTTCTCTGGAAACACCATATATTTT. Protein product: CASSLDLSFSGNTIYF.